Below, one T cell receptor (beta chain) is given with its context. Its specific antigen is unknown. There are no base qualities to consult, and no much larger clone falls within one base. The trial excluded patients who had a history of autoimmune disease or who were on systemic immunosuppression. In every dose cohort, peripheral blood was drawn for TCR sequencing at baseline, cycle 4 day 1, and cycle 7 day 1. The samples were drawn from a first-in-human, open-label, multicenter phase I dose-escalation trial of ivuxolimab. Adults with locally advanced or metastatic head and neck squamous cell, hepatocellular, melanoma or renal cell carcinoma were enrolled in the trial. CD4+ and CD8+ T cells were sorted separately from peripheral blood before TCR sequencing. This record comes from a study of OX40 agonist ivuxolimab in advanced cancers. For context, the study as a whole: Ivuxolimab, which targeted the costimulatory receptor OX40 (CD134), was an agonistic, fully human IgG2 monoclonal antibody. Intravenous ivuxolimab was administered to patients every 2 weeks at six dose levels: 0.01, 0.1, 0.3, 1.5, 3 and 10 mg/kg. Among the roughly 52 dose-escalation patients, approximately 20 had hepatocellular carcinoma, 15 or so melanoma, 9 renal cell carcinoma and 9 head and neck cancer. In the dose-escalation cohort, 82.7% of patients were male, and the mean age was roughly 60 years, with a range of about 23 to 85. Patients were allowed to have had prior anti-PD-1, anti-PD-L1 or anti-CTLA-4 therapy, and roughly two fifths of the dose-escalation patients had been treated with checkpoint inhibitors. Three dose-escalation patients achieved partial responses, one with hepatocellular carcinoma and two with cutaneous melanoma. The point of sequencing TCRbeta in the periphery was to test whether ivuxolimab changed TCR sequence diversity and drove clonal T-cell expansion. The paper reports the monotherapy dose-escalation portion (N = 52 patients) of the phase I ivuxolimab trial. Beyond this particular receptor, the publication reports: Low levels of normalized T-cell clonal expansion were also seen in some nonresponding patients. In partial responders in the 0.1-3.0 mg/kg groups, normalized peripheral clonal expansion was found to be among the lowest, especially among CD8+ T cells. Clonal expansion of both CD4+ and CD8+ blood T cells was observed from baseline to week 6 at doses 0.1 to 3.0 mg/kg. On average, CD8+ T cells showed more expanded clones than CD4+ T cells after ivuxolimab. The antigen specificity of the clonally expanded peripheral T cells was not determined.

V is shortened by 6 bases, J by 1 base, and the region joining them spans 10 bases. Measured from the cysteine to the phenylalanine, the CDR3 is 14 residues long. Only the CDR3 part of the read is kept: 42 bases, read in frame from the first base. CDR1 and CDR2, per the germline V gene, are SGHDN and FVKESK. To sequence the TCRbeta CDR3 region, genomic DNA was isolated from the sorted cells. The immunoSEQ Assay was used to sequence the TCRbeta CDR3 regions. The immuneACCESS repertoire file appears here via TCRdb, limited to in-frame rearrangements. These files lack a portion of the clones; in checked studies, under half of the deficit traces to unresolved V genes, and the cause of the others is not known. The sample table holds roughly 58,000 clones, of which around nine tenths were seen once. The ten biggest clones cover just over 0.75% of the sample.

The sequence came from an adult with an advanced solid tumor such as melanoma, head and neck, liver or kidney cancer. The sequence joins TRBV14 to TRBJ2-1; no D gene is confidently identified. The material was CD4+ or CD8+ T cells sorted from blood, obtained in a trial of the OX40 agonist ivuxolimab. The CDR3 reads CASRASGSYNEQFF. The nucleotide sequence is given as TGTGCCAGCAGAGCGTCGGGTTCCTACAATGAGCAGTTCTTC.